The source of this T cell receptor beta chain is a study of T cells after yellow fever vaccination. This clonotype was observed a few times. This CDR3 has 15 residues. Germline V gives CDR1 DFQATT, CDR2 SNEGSKA (reference sequence). V was shortened by 0 bases and J by 0 bases, with 12 bases between the two germline ends. TCRdb reprocessed the 5' RACE reads with MiXCR, giving one entry per CDR3 protein. The table includes 65,000 to 90,000 distinct CDR3 sequences, approximately 7.5% detected once. The sequences come from CD8+ T cells sorted from PBMCs, collected on the day of the yellow fever booster vaccination. This clonotype was obtained from a man aged 30 to 45 who received the YFV17D yellow fever vaccine. The chain recombines TRBV20-1 with TRBJ2-7, with D tentatively TRBD2 (5 bases). CDR3 sequence (DNA): TGCAGTGCTAGAGATAAAGCGGTCCACTCCTACGAGCAGTACTTC. Translating gives CSARDKAVHSYEQYF.